This TCR beta chain is from a study of blood T cell repertoires in COVID-19. Across the whole study: Acute-phase and convalescent COVID-19 samples originated in the United States, Italy and Spain. PBMCs, B-cell-depleted T cells, or T cells were the source of the cDNA or gDNA that made up the material.

Source study methods: Nucleated cell counts were estimated from reference gene primer amplification. Here immunoSEQ multiplex PCR was the method, and the copy in TCRdb shows in-frame clones only, minus some. V, J and clone size were drawn from that table, and D and trimming were deduced from the DNA. The sample carries roughly 200,000 clones, around 78% recorded once. The trim removed 6 bases at V and 0 bases at J, leaving 7 bases unmatched. Germline lookup yields CDR1 LNHDA and CDR2 SQIVND (reference sequence). The CDR3 spans 16 residues. The sequence came from a woman older than 75 with active or convalescent COVID-19. The genes are TRBV19 and TRBJ2-5, with 10 positions matching TRBD2. The material sequenced was peripheral blood. The CDR3 DNA reads TGTGCCAGTAGCCCCCTAGCGGGGGCCCACCAAGAGACCCAGTACTTC. Translation: CASSPLAGAHQETQYF.